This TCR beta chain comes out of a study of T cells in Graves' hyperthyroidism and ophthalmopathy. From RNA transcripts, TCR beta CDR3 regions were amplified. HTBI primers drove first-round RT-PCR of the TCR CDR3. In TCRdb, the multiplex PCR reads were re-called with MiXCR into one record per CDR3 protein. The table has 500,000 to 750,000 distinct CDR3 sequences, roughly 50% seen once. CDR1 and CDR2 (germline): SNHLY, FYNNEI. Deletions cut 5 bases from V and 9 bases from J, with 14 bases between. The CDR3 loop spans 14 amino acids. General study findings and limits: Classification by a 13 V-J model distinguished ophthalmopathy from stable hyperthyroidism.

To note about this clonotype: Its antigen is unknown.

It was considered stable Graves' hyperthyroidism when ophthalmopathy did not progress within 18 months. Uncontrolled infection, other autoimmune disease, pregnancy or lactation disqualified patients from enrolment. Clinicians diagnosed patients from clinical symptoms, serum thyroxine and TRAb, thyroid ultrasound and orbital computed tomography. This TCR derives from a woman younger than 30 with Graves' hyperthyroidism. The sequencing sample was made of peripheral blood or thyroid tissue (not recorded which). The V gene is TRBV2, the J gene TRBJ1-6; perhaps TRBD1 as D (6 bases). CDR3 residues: CASSSDRGPSPLHF. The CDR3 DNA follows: TGTGCCAGCAGTTCTGACCGGGGGCCTTCACCCCTCCACTTT.